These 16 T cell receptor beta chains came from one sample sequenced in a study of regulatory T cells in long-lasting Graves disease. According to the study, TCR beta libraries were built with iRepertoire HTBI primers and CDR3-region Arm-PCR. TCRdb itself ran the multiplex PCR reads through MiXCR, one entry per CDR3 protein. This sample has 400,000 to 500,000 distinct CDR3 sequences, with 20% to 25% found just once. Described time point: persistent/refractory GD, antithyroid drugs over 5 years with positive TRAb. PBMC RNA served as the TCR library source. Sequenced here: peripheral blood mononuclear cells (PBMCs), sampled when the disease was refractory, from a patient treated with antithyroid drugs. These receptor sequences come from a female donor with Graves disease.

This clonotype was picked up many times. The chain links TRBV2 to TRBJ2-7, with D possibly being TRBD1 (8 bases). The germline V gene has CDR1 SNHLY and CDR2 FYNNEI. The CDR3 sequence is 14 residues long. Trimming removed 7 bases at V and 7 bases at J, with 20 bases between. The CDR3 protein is CASNKTGEAGEQYF. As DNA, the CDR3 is TGTGCCAGCAACAAGACAGGGGAAGCGGGGGAGCAGTACTTC.

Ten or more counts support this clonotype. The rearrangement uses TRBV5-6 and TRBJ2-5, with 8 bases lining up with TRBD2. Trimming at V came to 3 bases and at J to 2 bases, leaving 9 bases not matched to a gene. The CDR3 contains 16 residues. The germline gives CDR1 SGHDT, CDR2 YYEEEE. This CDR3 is CASSWGGGGTQETQYF. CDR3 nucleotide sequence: TGTGCCAGCAGCTGGGGCGGCGGGGGGACTCAAGAGACCCAGTACTTC.

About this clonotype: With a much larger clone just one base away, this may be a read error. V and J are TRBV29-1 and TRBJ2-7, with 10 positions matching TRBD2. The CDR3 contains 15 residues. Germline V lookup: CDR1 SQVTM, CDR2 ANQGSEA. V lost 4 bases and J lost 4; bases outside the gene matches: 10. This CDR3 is CSVVRLPSGGYEQYF. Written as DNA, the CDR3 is TGCAGCGTTGTGAGGCTCCCTAGCGGGGGATACGAGCAGTACTTC.

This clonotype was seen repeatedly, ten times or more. For the CDR3, the DNA is TGTGCCAGCAGTCCGCGACAGGGGATATACACTGAAGCTTTCTTT. Its protein product is CASSPRQGIYTEAFF. This sequence joins TRBV27 and TRBJ1-1; 8 bases agree with TRBD1. The germline V gene has CDR1 MNHEY and CDR2 SMNVEV (reference sequence). The CDR3 sequence is 15 residues long. J gave up 3 bases and V 5 bases, and 8 bases lay outside the gene matches.

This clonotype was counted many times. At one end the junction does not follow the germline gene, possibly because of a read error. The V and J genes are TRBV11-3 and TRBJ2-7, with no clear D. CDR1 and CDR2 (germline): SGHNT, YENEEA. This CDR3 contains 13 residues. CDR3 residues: CASSLDGLGEQYF. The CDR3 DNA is TGTGCCAGCAGTTTAGACGGGTTGGGGGAGCAGTACTTC.

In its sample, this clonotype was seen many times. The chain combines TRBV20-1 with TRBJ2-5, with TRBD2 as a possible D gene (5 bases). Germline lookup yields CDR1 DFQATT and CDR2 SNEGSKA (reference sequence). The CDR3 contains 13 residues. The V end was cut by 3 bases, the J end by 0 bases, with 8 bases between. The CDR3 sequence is CSASPGNQETQYF. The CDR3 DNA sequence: TGCAGTGCTAGCCCCGGGAACCAAGAGACCCAGTACTTC.

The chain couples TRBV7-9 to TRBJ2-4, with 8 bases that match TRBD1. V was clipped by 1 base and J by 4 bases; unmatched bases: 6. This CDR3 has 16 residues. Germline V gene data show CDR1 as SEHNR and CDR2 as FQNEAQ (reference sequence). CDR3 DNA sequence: TGTGCCAGCAGCTTAGGGTTTGGGGACAGGAAAAACATTCAGTACTTC. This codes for CASSLGFGDRKNIQYF.

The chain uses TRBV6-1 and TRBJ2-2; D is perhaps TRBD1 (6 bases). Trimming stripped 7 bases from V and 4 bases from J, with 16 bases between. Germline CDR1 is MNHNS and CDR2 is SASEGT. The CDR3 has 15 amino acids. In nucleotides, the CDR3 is TGTGCCAGCATTTTCCTACAGGGTCCCACCGGGGAGCTGTTTTTT. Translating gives CASIFLQGPTGELFF.

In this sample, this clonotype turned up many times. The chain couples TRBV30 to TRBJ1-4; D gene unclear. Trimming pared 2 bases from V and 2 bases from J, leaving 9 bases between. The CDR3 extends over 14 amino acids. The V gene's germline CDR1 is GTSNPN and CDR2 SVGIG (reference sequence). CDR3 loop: CAWSQGSTNEKLFF. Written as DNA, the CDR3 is TGTGCCTGGAGTCAAGGGTCGACTAATGAAAAACTGTTTTTT.

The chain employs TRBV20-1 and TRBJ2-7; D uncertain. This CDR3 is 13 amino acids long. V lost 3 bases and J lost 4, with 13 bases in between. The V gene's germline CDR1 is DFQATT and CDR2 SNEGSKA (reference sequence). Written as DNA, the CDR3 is TGCAGTGCTAGTTTGTCAGGAGCTTACGAGCAGTACTTC. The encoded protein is CSASLSGAYEQYF.

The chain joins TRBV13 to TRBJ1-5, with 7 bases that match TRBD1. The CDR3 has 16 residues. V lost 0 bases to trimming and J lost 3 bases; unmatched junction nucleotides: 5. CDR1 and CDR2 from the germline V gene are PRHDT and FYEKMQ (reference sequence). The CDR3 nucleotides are TGTGCCAGCAGCTTAGGAGGGACAGTTGACAATCAGCCCCAGCATTTT. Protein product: CASSLGGTVDNQPQHF.

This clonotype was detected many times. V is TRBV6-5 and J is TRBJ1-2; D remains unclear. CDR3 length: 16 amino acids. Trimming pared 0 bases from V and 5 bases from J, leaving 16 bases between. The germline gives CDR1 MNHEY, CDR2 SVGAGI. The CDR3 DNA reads TGTGCCAGCAGTTACTCTGGGCAGGCGTCTACTTATGGCTACACCTTC. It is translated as CASSYSGQASTYGYTF.

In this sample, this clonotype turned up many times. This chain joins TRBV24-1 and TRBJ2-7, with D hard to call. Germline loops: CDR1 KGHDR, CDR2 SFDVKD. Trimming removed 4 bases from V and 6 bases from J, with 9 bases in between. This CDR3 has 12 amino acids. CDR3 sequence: CATSERTSEQYF. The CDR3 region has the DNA TGTGCCACCAGTGAGAGGACCTCCGAGCAGTACTTC.

The CDR3 region is CASRMRGMNTEAFF. In nucleotides, the CDR3 is TGTGCCAGCAGGATGAGGGGAATGAACACTGAAGCTTTCTTT. The V gene is TRBV19, the J gene TRBJ1-1; D possibly corresponds to TRBD1 (5 bases). The CDR3 extends over 14 amino acids. V was pared by 9 bases and J by 0 bases, with 14 bases between. Per germline, CDR1 LNHDA and CDR2 SQIVND (reference sequence).

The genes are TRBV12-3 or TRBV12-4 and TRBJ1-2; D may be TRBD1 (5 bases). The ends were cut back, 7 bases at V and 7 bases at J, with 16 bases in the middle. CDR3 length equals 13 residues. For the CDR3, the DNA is TGTGCCAGCACCTGGGGGTGGGGGGGTGGCTACACCTTC. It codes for CASTWGWGGGYTF.

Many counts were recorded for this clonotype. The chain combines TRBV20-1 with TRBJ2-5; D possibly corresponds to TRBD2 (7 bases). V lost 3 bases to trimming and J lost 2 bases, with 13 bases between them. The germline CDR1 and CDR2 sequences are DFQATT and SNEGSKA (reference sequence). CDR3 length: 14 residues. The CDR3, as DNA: TGCAGTGCTAGGAGGGGGGGAGTGCAAGAGACCCAGTACTTC. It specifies CSARRGGVQETQYF.